This T cell receptor beta chain originates from a study of PD-L1 blockade in urothelial cancer. Looking at the study overall: Bladder-origin urothelial cancer in males covered about 90% of the roughly 30 patients. Previous chemotherapy exposure amounted to 0 to 3 regimens for patients.

Method: immunoSEQ multiplex PCR; TCRdb's copy keeps in-frame clones and lacks some. This sample has more than 75,000 clones; more than 85% occur once, and the top ten carry around a tenth. Enrolled patients showed locally advanced or metastatic urothelial carcinoma. Study results and limitations: For durable-benefit patients, tumor-associated blood clones expanded more at 3 weeks.

V lost 4 bases, J lost 1 base, and 7 bases lay in between. The CDR3 has 12 residues. Per the germline V gene, CDR1 is SQVTM and CDR2 is ANQGSEA. For this clone: Its cognate antigen is unknown.

The sequenced sample was PBMCs, obtained around atezolizumab (anti-PD-L1) treatment. The chain combines TRBV29-1 with TRBJ1-1; D possibly corresponds to TRBD1 (6 bases). The sequence was obtained from a man in his sixties with urothelial cancer. The CDR3 nucleotides are TGCAGCGTTGTGGACAGGAACACTGAAGCTTTCTTT. It specifies CSVVDRNTEAFF.